A selection of T cell receptor beta chains follows, all from one sample in a study of cytomegalovirus exposure and HLA in healthy donors. Sequencing used immunoSEQ multiplex PCR; TCRdb keeps in-frame clones, though not all of them. The table shows about 110,000 clones, with more than 90% occurring only once. The sequenced sample consisted of PBMCs. Receptor source: a woman between 18 and 29 years old in good health and CMV-seronegative. Each CDR3 is given with its conserved first and last residue. Each record gives: clone size, J gene, D gene, V gene, CDR3 DNA, CDR3 protein. D genes are given only for firm matches. A clone size is listed for some rows: how often the clone was seen (once, few, many), or a class if it is expanded.

>NA|TRBJ2-1|NA|TRBV5-6
TGTGCCAGCAGCCGAGAGCGGCGTAGCTCCTACAATGAGCAGTTCTTC
CASSRERRSSYNEQFF
>NA|TRBJ2-7|TRBD1|TRBV10-3
TGTGCCACCGGCGGGACAGGGACCCACGAGCAGTACTTC
CATGGTGTHEQYF
>NA|TRBJ1-4|NA|TRBV19
TGTGCCAGTAGTATCCCGGGGGGAGTGTCTGAAAAACTGTTTTTT
CASSIPGGVSEKLFF
>NA|TRBJ1-5|NA|TRBV2
TGTGCCAGCAGTGGACAGCCGTGGAATCAGCCCCAGCATTTT
CASSGQPWNQPQHF
>once|TRBJ1-2|TRBD1|TRBV7-6
TGTGCCAGCAGCCTGGGACAGGGGATGGATGGCTACACCTTC
CASSLGQGMDGYTF
>NA|TRBJ2-3|TRBD1|TRBV4-1
TGCGCCAGCAGCCAAACCGGAAGAGGACAGGGGACAGATACGCAGTATTTT
CASSQTGRGQGTDTQYF
>NA|TRBJ2-1|NA|TRBV6-4
TGTGCCAGCAGTGAGCAGGGCGGGGCGGAGACTGAGCAGTTCTTC
CASSEQGGAETEQFF
>once|TRBJ1-1|NA|TRBV13
TGTGCCAGCAGCTCCAAGCGGACAGACTTGAACACTGAAGCTTTCTTT
CASSSKRTDLNTEAFF
>NA|TRBJ2-3|TRBD2|TRBV4-2
TGTGCCAGCAGCCAAGATCCGTTAGCGGGGGATTGGAGCACAGATACGCAGTATTTT
CASSQDPLAGDWSTDTQYF
>NA|TRBJ1-2|NA|TRBV20-1
TGCAGTGCTAGAAACGGTGGCTACACCTTC
CSARNGGYTF
>NA|TRBJ2-7|TRBD1|TRBV7-6
TGTGCCAGCAGCTTAGCACCACAGGGGGATCCTGACGAGCAGTACTTC
CASSLAPQGDPDEQYF
>NA|TRBJ1-1|TRBD1|TRBV15
TGTGCCACCAGCAGAGACCTTACCGACAGGGACGCTTTCTTT
CATSRDLTDRDAFF
>NA|TRBJ1-1|TRBD1|TRBV7-2
TGTGCCAGCAGACCCAAGGGGGCAGGGACTGAAGCTTTCTTT
CASRPKGAGTEAFF
>NA|TRBJ2-2|TRBD1|TRBV29-1
TGCAGCGGCACCGGGACAGGTCGTTCCGGGGAGCTGTTTTTT
CSGTGTGRSGELFF
>once|TRBJ1-5|TRBD1|TRBV28
TGTGCCATCGGAAAAACAGGGGGCGGCCAGCCCCAGCATTTT
CAIGKTGGGQPQHF
>NA|TRBJ2-3|TRBD2|TRBV19
TGTGCCAGTAGTATAGCGGGACTAGGGTATGGCACAGATACGCAGTATTTT
CASSIAGLGYGTDTQYF